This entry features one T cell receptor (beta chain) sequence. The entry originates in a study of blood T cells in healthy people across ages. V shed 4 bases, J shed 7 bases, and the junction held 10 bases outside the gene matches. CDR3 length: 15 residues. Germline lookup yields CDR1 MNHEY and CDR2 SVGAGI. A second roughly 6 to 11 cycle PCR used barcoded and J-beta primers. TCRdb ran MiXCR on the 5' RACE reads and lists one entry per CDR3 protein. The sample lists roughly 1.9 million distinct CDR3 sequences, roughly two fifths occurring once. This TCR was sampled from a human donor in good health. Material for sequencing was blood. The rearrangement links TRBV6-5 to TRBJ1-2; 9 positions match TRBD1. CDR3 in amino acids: CASSCATGGASGYTF. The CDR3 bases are TGTGCCAGCAGTTGCGCTACAGGGGGCGCGTCTGGCTACACCTTC.